This T cell receptor (beta chain) originates from a study of post-analysis software for immune sequencing data. This clonotype has a handful of counts. What it binds is not known. Findings of the study overall: For normalized Chao1 diversity, multiple sclerosis patients scored significantly lower than controls did. Relative to controls, patients had 5 or 6 TRBV segments at higher frequency, with TRBV5-6, TRBV5-1 and TRBV20-1 among these. Same-batch preparations were strongly co-clustered by F measure.

cDNA libraries of TCR beta carried unique molecular identifiers. Roughly 450,000 cDNA molecules came from around 1 to 10 million T cells. TCRdb redid the calling of the PCR reads with MiXCR, one entry per CDR3 protein. The sample consists of approximately 730,000 distinct CDR3 sequences, 30% of them appearing once. V was clipped by 2 bases and J by 6 bases; unmatched bases: 6. The germline gives CDR1 SGHRS, CDR2 YFSETQ. The length of the CDR3 is 15 residues. The clonotype originates from a girl between 5 and 17 years old with multiple sclerosis. Sequenced input: blood. V and J are TRBV5-1 and TRBJ2-1; 9 bases fit TRBD2. The CDR3 nucleotides read TGCGCCAGCAGCTTTAGCGGGAGTTTATCCAATGAGCAGTTCTTC. Amino acids: CASSFSGSLSNEQFF. Filled out from reference TRBV5-1 and TRBJ2-1, the complete variable domain reads KAGVTQTPRYLIKTRGQQVTLSCSPISGHRSVSWYQQTPGQGLQFLFEYFSETQRNKGNFPGRFSGRQFSNSRSEMNVSTLELGDSALYLCASSFSGSLSNEQFFGPGTRLTVL.